In its sample, the clone carrying this T cell receptor (beta chain) was seen a few times. This sample was taken from a study of cytomegalovirus exposure and HLA in healthy donors. The CDR3 covers 14 residues. Trimming pared 3 bases from V and 2 bases from J, leaving 8 bases between. The V gene's germline CDR1 is MNHNS and CDR2 SASEGT. The PCR ran on 60 Vbeta and 13 Jbeta primers. Libraries were prepared by immunoSEQ multiplex PCR; TCRdb keeps only in-frame clonotypes and omits some of them. The sample contains more than 150,000 clones, just under 80% of which appear only once. The specimen sequenced was PBMCs. The receptor comes from a woman between 40 and 50 years old in good health and CMV-seropositive. The chain joins TRBV6-1 to TRBJ1-3; D remains unclear. CDR3 nucleotides: TGTGCCAGCAGTGAGGCGGGTCCTGGAAACACCATATATTTT. This gives the protein CASSEAGPGNTIYF.